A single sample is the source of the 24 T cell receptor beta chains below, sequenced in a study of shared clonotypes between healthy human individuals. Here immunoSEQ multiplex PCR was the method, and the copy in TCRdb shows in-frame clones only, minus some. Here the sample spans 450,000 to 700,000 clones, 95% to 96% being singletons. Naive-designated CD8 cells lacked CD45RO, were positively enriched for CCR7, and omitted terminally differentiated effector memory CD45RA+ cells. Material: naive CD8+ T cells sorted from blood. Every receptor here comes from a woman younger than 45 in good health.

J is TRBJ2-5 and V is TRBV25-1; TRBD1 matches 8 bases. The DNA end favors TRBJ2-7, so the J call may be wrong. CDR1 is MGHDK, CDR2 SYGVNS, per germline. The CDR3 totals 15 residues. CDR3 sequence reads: CASSYTGTGSYEQYF. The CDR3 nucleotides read TGTGCCAGCAGCTATACCGGGACAGGCTCCTACGAGCAGTACTTC.

CDR3 residues: CSVERGNYEQYF. The CDR3, as DNA: TGCAGCGTGGAACGGGGTAACTACGAGCAGTACTTC. This chain connects TRBV29-1 to TRBJ2-7; D is perhaps TRBD2 (5 bases). Germline V gene lookup returns CDR1 SQVTM and CDR2 ANQGSEA. The CDR3 totals 12 residues. V was clipped by 6 bases and J by 3 bases, with 12 bases between them.

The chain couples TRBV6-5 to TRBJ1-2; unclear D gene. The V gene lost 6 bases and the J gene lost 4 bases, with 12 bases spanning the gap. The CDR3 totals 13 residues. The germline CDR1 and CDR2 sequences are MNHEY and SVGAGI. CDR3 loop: CASSQDGSYGYTF. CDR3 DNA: TGTGCCAGCAGCCAGGACGGCTCCTATGGCTACACCTTC.

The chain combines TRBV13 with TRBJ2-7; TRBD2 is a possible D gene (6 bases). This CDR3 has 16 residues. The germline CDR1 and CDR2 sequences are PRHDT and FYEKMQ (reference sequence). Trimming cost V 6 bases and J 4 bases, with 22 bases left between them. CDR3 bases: TGTGCCAGCAGTCCCCTGCCCGGTAGCGGAATATACGAGCAGTACTTC. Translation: CASSPLPGSGIYEQYF.

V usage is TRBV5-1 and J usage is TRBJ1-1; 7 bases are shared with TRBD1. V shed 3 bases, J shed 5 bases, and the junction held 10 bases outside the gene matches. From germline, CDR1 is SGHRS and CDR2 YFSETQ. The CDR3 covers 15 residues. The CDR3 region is CASSSIQGIGTEAFF. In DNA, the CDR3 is TGCGCCAGCAGCTCCATACAGGGGATCGGAACTGAAGCTTTCTTT.

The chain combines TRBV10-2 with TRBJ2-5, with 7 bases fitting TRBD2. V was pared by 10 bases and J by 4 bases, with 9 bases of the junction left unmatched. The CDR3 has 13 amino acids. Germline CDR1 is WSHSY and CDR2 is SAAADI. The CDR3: CAIQTGRLETQYF. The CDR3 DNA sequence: TGCGCCATCCAAACCGGGAGGTTAGAGACCCAGTACTTC.

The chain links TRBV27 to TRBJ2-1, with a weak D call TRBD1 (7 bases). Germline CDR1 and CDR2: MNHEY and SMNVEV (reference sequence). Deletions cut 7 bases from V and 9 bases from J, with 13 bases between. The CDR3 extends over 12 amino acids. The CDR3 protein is CASTVQGGEQFF. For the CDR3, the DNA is TGTGCCAGCACAGTCCAGGGGGGTGAGCAGTTCTTC.

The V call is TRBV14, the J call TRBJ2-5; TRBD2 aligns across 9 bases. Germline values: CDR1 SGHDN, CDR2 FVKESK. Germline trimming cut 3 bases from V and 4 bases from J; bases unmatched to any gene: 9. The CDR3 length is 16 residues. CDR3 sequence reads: CASSHRLAGFSETQYF. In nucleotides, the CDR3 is TGTGCCAGCAGCCATCGGCTAGCGGGATTTTCAGAGACCCAGTACTTC. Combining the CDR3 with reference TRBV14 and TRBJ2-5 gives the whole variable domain EAGVTQFPSHSVIEKGQTVTLRCDPISGHDNLYWYRRVMGKEIKFLLHFVKESKQDESGMPNNRFLAERTGGTYSTLKVQPAELEDSGVYFCASSHRLAGFSETQYFGPGTRLLVL.

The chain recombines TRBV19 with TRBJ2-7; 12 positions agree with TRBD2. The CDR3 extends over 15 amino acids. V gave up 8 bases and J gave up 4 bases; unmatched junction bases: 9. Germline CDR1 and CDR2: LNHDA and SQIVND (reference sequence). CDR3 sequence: CASRPSLAGGYEQYF. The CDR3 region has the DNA TGTGCCAGTCGACCCAGCCTAGCGGGAGGGTACGAGCAGTACTTC.

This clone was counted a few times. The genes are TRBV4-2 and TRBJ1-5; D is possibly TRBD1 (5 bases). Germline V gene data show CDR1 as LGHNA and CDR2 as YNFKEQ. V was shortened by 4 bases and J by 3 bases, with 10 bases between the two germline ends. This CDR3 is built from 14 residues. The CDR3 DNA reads TGTGCCAGCAGCCCGCGACAGATCAATCAGCCCCAGCATTTT. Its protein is CASSPRQINQPQHF.

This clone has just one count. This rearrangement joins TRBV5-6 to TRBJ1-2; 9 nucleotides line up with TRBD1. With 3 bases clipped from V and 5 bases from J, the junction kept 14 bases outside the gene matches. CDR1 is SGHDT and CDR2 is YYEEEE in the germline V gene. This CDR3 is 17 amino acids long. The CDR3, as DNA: TGTGCCAGCAGCTCCCAAGCTTCCGGGACAGGGAAATATGGCTACACCTTC. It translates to CASSSQASGTGKYGYTF.

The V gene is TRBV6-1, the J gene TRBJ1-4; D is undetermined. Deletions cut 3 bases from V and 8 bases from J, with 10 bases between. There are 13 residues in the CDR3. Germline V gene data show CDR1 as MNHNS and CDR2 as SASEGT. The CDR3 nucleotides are TGTGCCAGCAGTGAGTTGGGTGTAGAAAAACTGTTTTTT. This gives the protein CASSELGVEKLFF.

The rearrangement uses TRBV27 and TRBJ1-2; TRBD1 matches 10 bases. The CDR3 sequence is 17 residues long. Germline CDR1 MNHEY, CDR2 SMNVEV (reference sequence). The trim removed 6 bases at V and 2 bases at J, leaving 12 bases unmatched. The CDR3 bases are TGTGCCAGCAGCCAGACAGGGGGCGCGTCGTTGAACTATGGCTACACCTTC. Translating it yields CASSQTGGASLNYGYTF.

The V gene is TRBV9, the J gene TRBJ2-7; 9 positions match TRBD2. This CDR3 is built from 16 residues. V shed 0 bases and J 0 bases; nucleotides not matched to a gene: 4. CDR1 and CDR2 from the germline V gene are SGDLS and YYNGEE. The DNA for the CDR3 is TGTGCCAGCAGCGTAGGTTCTAGCGGGGCCTCCTACGAGCAGTACTTC. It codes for CASSVGSSGASYEQYF. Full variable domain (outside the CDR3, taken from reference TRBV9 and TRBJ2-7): DSGVTQTPKHLITATGQRVTLRCSPRSGDLSVYWYQQSLDQGLQFLIQYYNGEERAKGNILERFSAQQFPDLHSELNLSSLELGDSALYFCASSVGSSGASYEQYFGPGTRLTVT.

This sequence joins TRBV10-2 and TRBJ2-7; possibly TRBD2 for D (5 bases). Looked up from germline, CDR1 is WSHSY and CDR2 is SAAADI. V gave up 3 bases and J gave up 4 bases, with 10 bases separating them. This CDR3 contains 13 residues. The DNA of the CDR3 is TGCGCCAGCAGTGACGGGGTGCGTTACGAGCAGTACTTC. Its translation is CASSDGVRYEQYF.

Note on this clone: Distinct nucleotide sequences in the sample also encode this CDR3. This CDR3 is CASSPLGGEQYF. CDR3 bases: TGTGCCAGCAGCCCCTTGGGGGGCGAGCAGTACTTC. The chain recombines TRBV11-3 with TRBJ2-7, with D possibly TRBD2 on 6 matching bases. The germline gives CDR1 SGHNT, CDR2 YENEEA. The CDR3 covers 12 residues. The V gene lost 5 bases and the J gene lost 6 bases, with 11 bases spanning the gap.

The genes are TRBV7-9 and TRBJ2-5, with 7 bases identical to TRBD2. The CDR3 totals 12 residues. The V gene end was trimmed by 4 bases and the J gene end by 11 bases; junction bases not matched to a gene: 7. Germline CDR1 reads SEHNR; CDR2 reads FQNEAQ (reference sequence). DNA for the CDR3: TGTGCCAGCAGCTGGGGCATGCGGGAGCAGTACTTC. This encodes CASSWGMREQYF. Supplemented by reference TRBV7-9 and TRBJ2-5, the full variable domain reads DTGVSQNPRHKITKRGQNVTFRCDPISEHNRLYWYRQTLGQGPEFLTYFQNEAQLEKSRLLSDRFSAERPKGSFSTLEIQRTEQGDSAMYLCASSWGMREQYFGPGTRLLVL.

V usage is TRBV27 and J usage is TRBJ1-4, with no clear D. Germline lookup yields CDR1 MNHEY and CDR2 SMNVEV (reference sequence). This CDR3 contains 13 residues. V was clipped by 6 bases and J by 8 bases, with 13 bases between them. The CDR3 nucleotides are TGTGCCAGCAGCCATCGGGGTGGGGAAAAACTGTTTTTT. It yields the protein CASSHRGGEKLFF.

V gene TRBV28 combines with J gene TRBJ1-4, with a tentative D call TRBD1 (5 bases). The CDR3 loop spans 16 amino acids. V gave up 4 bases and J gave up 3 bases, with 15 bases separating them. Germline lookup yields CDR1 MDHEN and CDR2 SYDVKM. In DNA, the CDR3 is TGTGCCAGCAGTTCCTACAGCGGGGACGCTAATGAAAAACTGTTTTTT. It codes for CASSSYSGDANEKLFF.

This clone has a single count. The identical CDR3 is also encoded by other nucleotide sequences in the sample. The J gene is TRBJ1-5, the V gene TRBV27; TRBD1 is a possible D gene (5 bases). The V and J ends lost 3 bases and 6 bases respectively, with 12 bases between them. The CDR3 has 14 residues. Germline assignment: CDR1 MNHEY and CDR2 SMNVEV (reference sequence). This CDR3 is CASSLGTGSQPQHF. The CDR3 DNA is TGTGCCAGCAGTTTGGGGACCGGCAGTCAGCCCCAGCATTTT.

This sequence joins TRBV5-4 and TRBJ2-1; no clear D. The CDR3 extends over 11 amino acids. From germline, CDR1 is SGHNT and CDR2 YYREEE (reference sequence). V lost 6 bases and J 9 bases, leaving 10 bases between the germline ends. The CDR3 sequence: CASIAYGEQFF. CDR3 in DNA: TGTGCCAGCATCGCTTATGGTGAGCAGTTCTTC.

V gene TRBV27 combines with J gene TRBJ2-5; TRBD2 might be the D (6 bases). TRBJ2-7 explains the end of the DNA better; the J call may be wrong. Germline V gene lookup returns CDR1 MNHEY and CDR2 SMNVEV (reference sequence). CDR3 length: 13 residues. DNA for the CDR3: TGTGCCAGCAGTTTATCGGAGGGCTACGAGCAGTACTTC. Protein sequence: CASSLSEGYEQYF.

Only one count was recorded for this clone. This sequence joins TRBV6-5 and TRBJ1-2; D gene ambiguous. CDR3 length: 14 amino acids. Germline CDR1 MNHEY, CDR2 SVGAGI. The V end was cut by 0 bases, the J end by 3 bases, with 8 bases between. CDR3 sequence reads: CASSYSTDYYGYTF. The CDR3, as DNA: TGTGCCAGCAGTTACTCGACGGATTACTATGGCTACACCTTC.

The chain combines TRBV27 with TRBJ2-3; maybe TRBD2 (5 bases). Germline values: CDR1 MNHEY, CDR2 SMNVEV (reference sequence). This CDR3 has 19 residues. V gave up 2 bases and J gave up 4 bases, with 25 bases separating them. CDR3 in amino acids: CASSLIAGAVPEEADTQYF. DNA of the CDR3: TGTGCCAGCAGTTTAATCGCGGGTGCAGTCCCCGAGGAGGCAGATACGCAGTATTTT.